This T cell receptor (beta chain) was documented in a study of monozygotic twins with inflammatory bowel disease. The CDR3 length is 17 residues. TCRdb reprocessed the 5' RACE reads; each CDR3 protein has one entry and no DNA is given. This sample's table has 300,000 to 400,000 distinct CDR3 sequences. The material sequenced was blood. The receptor was derived from a human donor with ulcerative colitis or Crohn's disease, or a healthy co-twin of an affected twin (not recorded which). The chain is built from TRBV21-1 and TRBJ2-7; the D call of TRBD2 rests on TCRdb alone, since no DNA is present to check it. TRBV21-1 is labeled a pseudogene. This CDR3 is CASSTDPGLASSYEQYF.